This TCR beta chain was captured by sequencing in a study of blood T cell repertoires in COVID-19. Study background: Sample material is recorded as cDNA or gDNA derived from T cells, B-cell-depleted T cells, or PBMCs.

Data came from immunoSEQ multiplex PCR; TCRdb stores just in-frame clones and leaves some out. Of fewer than 450,000 clones in the sample, 91% were seen once. Germline assignment: CDR1 LNHDA and CDR2 SQIVND (reference sequence). CDR3 length: 13 amino acids. Trimming cost V 11 bases and J 0 bases, with 11 bases left between them. J is TRBJ2-4 and V is TRBV19; D possibly corresponds to TRBD1 (6 bases). This TCR derives from a woman aged 18-35 years who had recovered from COVID-19. Sample: peripheral blood. In DNA, the CDR3 is TGTGCCTCGACAGGTATAGCCAAAAACATTCAGTACTTC. Its translation: CASTGIAKNIQYF.